The 10 T cell receptor beta chains presented below share a single source sample, sequenced in a study of CD8+CD57+ T cells in acquired aplastic anemia. The TCR beta profiling, which covered VDJ combination and CDR3 sequence, was carried out using genomic DNA as the template. Using its own MiXCR run on the reads, TCRdb lists one record per CDR3 protein. The repertoire holds 250,000 to 300,000 distinct CDR3 sequences, with around three fifths as singletons. Selection for sequencing was limited to patients who had shown CD8+CD57+ cell expansion by flow cytometry. Sequenced: sorted CD4+, CD8+, or CD8+CD57+ T cells (not recorded which) from PBMCs. These receptors originate from a human donor with aplastic anemia.

V and J are TRBV7-9 and TRBJ1-3; D not resolved. Germline V gives CDR1 SEHNR, CDR2 FQNEAQ (reference sequence). V shed 4 bases and J shed 1 base, with 8 bases lying between them. The CDR3 is 14 amino acids. CDR3 in amino acids: CASSYTASGNTIYF. The CDR3 DNA sequence: TGTGCCAGCAGCTATACAGCGTCTGGAAACACCATATATTTT.

The table lists this clonotype with a count of one. The chain links TRBV5-4 to TRBJ1-2; weak D call: TRBD1 (6 bases). V was pared by 0 bases and J by 8 bases, with 17 bases between. The CDR3 has 15 amino acids. Germline values: CDR1 SGHNT, CDR2 YYREEE (reference sequence). CDR3 sequence: CASSLVRSGEDGYTF. The CDR3 DNA sequence: TGTGCCAGCAGCTTGGTCCGTTCAGGGGAGGACGGCTACACCTTC.

J is TRBJ2-7 and V is TRBV20-1, with 7 bases matching TRBD1. V shed 5 bases, J shed 3 bases, and the junction held 10 bases outside the gene matches. Per germline, CDR1 DFQATT and CDR2 SNEGSKA (reference sequence). The CDR3 spans 14 residues. The CDR3 bases are TGCAGTGCTGGGCGAAGTCAGGGGGACTACGAGCAGTACTTC. This translates into CSAGRSQGDYEQYF.

The chain uses TRBV2 and TRBJ2-3; 8 positions agree with TRBD1. The V segment lost 4 bases and the J segment 0 bases; nucleotides outside the gene matches: 6. CDR1 is SNHLY and CDR2 is FYNNEI in the germline V gene. This CDR3 has 16 amino acids. The CDR3 sequence: CASSVRGRSSTDTQYF. The CDR3 region has the DNA TGTGCCAGCAGTGTCAGGGGGCGAAGCAGCACAGATACGCAGTATTTT.

The V and J genes are TRBV14 and TRBJ2-5; 8 nucleotides agree with TRBD2. The junction had 5 bases not matched to a gene; V was cut back by 0 bases and J by 2 bases. The CDR3 covers 16 residues. CDR1 is SGHDN and CDR2 is FVKESK in the germline V gene. The CDR3 sequence: CASSQDWASGQETQYF. CDR3 bases: TGTGCCAGCAGCCAAGATTGGGCTAGCGGGCAAGAGACCCAGTACTTC. The whole variable domain, filled in from reference TRBV14 and TRBJ2-5, reads EAGVTQFPSHSVIEKGQTVTLRCDPISGHDNLYWYRRVMGKEIKFLLHFVKESKQDESGMPNNRFLAERTGGTYSTLKVQPAELEDSGVYFCASSQDWASGQETQYFGPGTRLLVL.

This clonotype was found many times. The genes are TRBV11-3 and TRBJ1-6; the D is unclear. Germline values: CDR1 SGHNT, CDR2 YENEEA. The CDR3 runs to 14 residues. Trimming removed 3 bases from V and 8 bases from J, with 11 bases in between. CDR3 bases: TGTGCCAGCAGCTTGGGGAGGACGGATTCACCCCTCCACTTT. Its translation: CASSLGRTDSPLHF. Combining the CDR3 with reference TRBV11-3 and TRBJ1-6 gives the whole variable domain EAGVVQSPRYKIIEKKQPVAFWCNPISGHNTLYWYLQNLGQGPELLIRYENEEAVDDSQLPKDRFSAERLKGVDSTLKIQPAELGDSAVYLCASSLGRTDSPLHFGNGTRLTVT.

This clonotype showed up just once. This chain uses TRBV20-1 with TRBJ1-1; 7 bases line up with TRBD1. CDR1 is DFQATT and CDR2 is SNEGSKA in the germline V gene (reference sequence). V shed 5 bases, J shed 6 bases, and the junction held 18 bases outside the gene matches. The CDR3 is made up of 16 amino acids. The CDR3 DNA follows: TGCAGTGCTCGAAGCGGGTCAGGGGGAGAAAGCGCTGAAGCTTTCTTT. This sequence encodes CSARSGSGGESAEAFF.

The chain combines TRBV7-3 with TRBJ1-4; D possibly corresponds to TRBD1 (5 bases). Germline V gene lookup returns CDR1 SGHTA and CDR2 FQGTGA. Trimming removed 5 bases from V and 0 bases from J, with 13 bases in between. This CDR3 region has 16 residues. The CDR3 is CASSLSGTATNEKLFF. The DNA for the CDR3 is TGTGCCAGCAGCCTTAGCGGGACGGCAACTAATGAAAAACTGTTTTTT.

The chain recombines TRBV7-6 with TRBJ2-1; maybe TRBD1 (6 bases). Germline CDR1 is SGHVS and CDR2 is FNYEAQ. The CDR3 has 13 amino acids. V lost 2 bases, J lost 9 bases, and 11 bases lay in between. The CDR3 spells CASSLQGPGEQFF. DNA of the CDR3: TGTGCCAGCAGCTTACAGGGGCCGGGTGAGCAGTTCTTC.

This clonotype was found once. The rearrangement joins TRBV7-9 to TRBJ2-2; D possibly corresponds to TRBD1 (7 bases). Deletions cut 7 bases from V and 2 bases from J, with 20 bases between. The CDR3 loop spans 17 amino acids. In germline, CDR1 is SEHNR, CDR2 FQNEAQ (reference sequence). The CDR3 region has the DNA TGTGCCAGCACCTATGGGGCAGGGGGGCTTAACACCGGGGAGCTGTTTTTT. It specifies CASTYGAGGLNTGELFF.